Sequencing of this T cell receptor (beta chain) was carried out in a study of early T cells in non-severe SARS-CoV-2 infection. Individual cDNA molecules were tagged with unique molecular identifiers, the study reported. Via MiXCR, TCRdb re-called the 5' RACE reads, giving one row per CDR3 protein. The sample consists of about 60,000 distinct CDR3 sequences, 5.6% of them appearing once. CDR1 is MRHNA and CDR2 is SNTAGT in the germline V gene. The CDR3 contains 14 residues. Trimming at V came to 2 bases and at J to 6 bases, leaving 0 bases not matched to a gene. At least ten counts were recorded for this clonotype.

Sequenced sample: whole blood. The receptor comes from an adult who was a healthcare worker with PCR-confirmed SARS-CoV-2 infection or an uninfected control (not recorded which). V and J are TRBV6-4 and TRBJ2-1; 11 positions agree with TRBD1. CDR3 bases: TGTGCCAGCAGTGACGGGACAGGGGGCAATGAGCAGTTCTTC. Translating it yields CASSDGTGGNEQFF.